This TCR beta chain was recovered during a study of T cells in women clearing cervical HPV infection. Study context: Controls gave blood once infection was undetectable; cases at lesion identification. Whole-study results and caveats: CIN3+ cases had significantly higher TCR repertoire richness than controls, but evenness did not differ.

In regard to this clone: Its cognate antigen is unknown. The read terminates 3 residues before the CDR3 end, so the remaining end is supplied by the germline J gene.

Each participant carried one incident cervical HPV16 infection only. HPV was found by MY09/MY11 PCR and dot-blot genotyping. The V gene lost 2 bases and the J gene lost 6 bases, with 11 bases spanning the gap. The CDR3 covers 14 residues. Germline assignment: CDR1 LNHDA and CDR2 SQIVND (reference sequence). This table comes from immunoSEQ multiplex PCR, and its TCRdb copy is limited to in-frame clones, with some not included. The repertoire table contains 45,000 to 55,000 clones. Sequencing was performed on blood buffy coat. The chain links TRBV19 to TRBJ2-1; D is perhaps TRBD2 (6 bases). The TCR sequence derives from a woman aged 18-69 years with a cervical HPV16 infection that either progressed to CIN3+ or cleared (not recorded which). The covered CDR3 bases are TGTGCCAGTAGTATACAGGGACTCAGCAATGAG. It specifies CASSIQGLSNE. The CDR3, in full, reads CASSIQGLSNEQFF.